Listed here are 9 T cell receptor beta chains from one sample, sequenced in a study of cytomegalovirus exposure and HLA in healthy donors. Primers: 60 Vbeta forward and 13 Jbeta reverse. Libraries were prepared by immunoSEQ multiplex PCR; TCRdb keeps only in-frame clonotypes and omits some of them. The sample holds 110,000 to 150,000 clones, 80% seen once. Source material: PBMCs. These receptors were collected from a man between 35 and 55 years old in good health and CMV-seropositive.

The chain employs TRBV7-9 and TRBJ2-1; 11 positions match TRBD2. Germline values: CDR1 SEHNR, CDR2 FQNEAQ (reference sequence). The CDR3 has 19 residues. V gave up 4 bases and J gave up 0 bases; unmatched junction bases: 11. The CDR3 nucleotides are TGTGCCAGCAGCTCGACTAGCGGGGACAAACGGGGCTCCTACAATGAGCAGTTCTTC. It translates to CASSSTSGDKRGSYNEQFF.

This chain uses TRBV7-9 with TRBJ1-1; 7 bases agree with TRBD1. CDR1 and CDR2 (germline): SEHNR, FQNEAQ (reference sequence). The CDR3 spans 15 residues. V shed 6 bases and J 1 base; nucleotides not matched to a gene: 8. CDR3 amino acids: CASSYDRVGNTEAFF. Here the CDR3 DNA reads TGTGCCAGCAGTTATGACAGGGTTGGGAACACTGAAGCTTTCTTT.

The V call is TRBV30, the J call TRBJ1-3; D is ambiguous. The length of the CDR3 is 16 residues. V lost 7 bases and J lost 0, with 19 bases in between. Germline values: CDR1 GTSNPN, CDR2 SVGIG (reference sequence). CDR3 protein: CALFGPGVGSGNTIYF. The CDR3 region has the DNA TGTGCCTTATTTGGCCCCGGGGTCGGCTCTGGAAACACCATATATTTT. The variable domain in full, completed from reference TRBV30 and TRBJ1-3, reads SQTIHQWPATLVQPVGSPLSLECTVEGTSNPNLYWYRQAAGRGLQLLFYSVGIGQISSEVPQNLSASRPQDRQFILSSKKLLLSDSGFYLCALFGPGVGSGNTIYFGEGSWLTVV.

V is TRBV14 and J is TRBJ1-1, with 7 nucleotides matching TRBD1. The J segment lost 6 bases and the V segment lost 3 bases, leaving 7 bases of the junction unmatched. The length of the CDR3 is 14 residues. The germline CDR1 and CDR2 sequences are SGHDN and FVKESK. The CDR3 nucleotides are TGTGCCAGCAGCCAGACAGGGTTAGGCGCTGAAGCTTTCTTT. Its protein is CASSQTGLGAEAFF.

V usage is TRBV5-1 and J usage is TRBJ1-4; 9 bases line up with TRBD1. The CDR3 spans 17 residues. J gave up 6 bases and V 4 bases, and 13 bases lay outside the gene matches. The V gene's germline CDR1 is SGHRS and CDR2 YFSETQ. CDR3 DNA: TGCGCCAGCAGCCCAAGACAGGGGGGAGGAGGAGATGAAAAACTGTTTTTT. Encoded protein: CASSPRQGGGGDEKLFF.

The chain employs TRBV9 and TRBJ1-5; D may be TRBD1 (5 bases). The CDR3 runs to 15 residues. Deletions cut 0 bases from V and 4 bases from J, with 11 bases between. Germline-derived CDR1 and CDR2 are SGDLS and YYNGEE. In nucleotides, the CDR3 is TGTGCCAGCAGCGTAGGAGTAGGGGCAAATCAGCCCCAGCATTTT. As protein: CASSVGVGANQPQHF.

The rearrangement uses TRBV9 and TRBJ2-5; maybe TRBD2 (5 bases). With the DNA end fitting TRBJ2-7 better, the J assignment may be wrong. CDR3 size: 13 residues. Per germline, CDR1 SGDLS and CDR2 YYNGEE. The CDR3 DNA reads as TGTGCCAGCAGCGTAGATCTAGGGAGCGAGCAGTACTTC. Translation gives CASSVDLGSEQYF.

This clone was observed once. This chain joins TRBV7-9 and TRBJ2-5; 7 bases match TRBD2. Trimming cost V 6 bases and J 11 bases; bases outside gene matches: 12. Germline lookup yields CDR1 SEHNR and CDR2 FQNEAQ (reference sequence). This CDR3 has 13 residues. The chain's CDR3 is CASRVEGGEEQYF. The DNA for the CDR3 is TGTGCCAGCAGGGTAGAGGGAGGGGAAGAGCAGTACTTC.

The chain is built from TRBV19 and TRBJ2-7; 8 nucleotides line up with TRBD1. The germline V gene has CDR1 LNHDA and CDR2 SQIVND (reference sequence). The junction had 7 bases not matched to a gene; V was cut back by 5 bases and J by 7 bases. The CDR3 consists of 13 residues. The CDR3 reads CASSLGQGQEQYF. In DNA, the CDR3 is TGTGCCAGTAGTCTTGGACAGGGACAGGAGCAGTACTTC.